This section outlines one TCR beta chain sequence together with its context. Generated by immunoSEQ multiplex PCR, the TCRdb table keeps only in-frame clones and is missing some. The sample shows about 210,000 clones, more than 65% of them seen only once. This entry comes from a study of blood T cell repertoires in COVID-19. For the study at large: The United States, Italy and Spain were the sources of the acute and convalescent COVID-19 samples.

Germline values: CDR1 LGHDT, CDR2 YNNKEL (reference sequence). The CDR3 contains 16 residues. J gave up 2 bases and V 4 bases, and 2 bases lay outside the gene matches. Sequences were obtained from peripheral blood. The chain is built from TRBV3-1 (or the pseudogene TRBV3-2) and TRBJ2-3; TRBD2 agrees at 14 bases. The TCR sequence derives from a man aged 50-59 years with active or convalescent COVID-19. This chain's CDR3 is CASSLTSGRVTDTQYF. Written as DNA, the CDR3 is TGTGCCAGCAGCCTGACTAGCGGGAGGGTCACAGATACGCAGTATTTT.